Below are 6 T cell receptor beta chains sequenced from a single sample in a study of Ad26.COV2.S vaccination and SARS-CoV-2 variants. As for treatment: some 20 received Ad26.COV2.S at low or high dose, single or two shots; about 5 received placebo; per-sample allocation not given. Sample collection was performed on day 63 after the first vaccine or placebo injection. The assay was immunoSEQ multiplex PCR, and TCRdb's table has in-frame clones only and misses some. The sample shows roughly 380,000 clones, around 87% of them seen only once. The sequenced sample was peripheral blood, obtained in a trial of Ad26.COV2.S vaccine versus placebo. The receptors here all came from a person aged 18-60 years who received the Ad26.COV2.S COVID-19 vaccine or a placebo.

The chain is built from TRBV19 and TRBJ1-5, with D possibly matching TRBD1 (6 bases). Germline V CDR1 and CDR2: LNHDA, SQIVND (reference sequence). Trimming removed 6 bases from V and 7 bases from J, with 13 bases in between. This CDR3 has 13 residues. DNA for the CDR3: TGTGCCAGTAGCGCAGGGGTAGGCCAGCCCCAGCATTTT. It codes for CASSAGVGQPQHF.

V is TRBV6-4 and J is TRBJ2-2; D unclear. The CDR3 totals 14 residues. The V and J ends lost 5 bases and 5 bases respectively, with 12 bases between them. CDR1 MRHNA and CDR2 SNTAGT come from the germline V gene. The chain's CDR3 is CASSKDQETGELFF. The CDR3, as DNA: TGTGCCAGCAGTAAAGACCAGGAGACCGGGGAGCTGTTTTTT.

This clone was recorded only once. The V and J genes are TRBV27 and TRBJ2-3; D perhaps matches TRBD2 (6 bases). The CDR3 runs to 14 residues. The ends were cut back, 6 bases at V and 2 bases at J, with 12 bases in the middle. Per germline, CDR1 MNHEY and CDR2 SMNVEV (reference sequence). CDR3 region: CASRTGVSTDTQYF. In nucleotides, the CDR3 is TGTGCCAGCAGAACGGGGGTTTCCACAGATACGCAGTATTTT.

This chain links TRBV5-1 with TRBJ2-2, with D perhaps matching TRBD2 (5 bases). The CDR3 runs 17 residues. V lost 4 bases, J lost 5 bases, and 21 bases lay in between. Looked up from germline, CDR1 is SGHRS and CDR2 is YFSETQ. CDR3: CASSPLTRGIGTGELFF. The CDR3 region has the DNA TGCGCCAGCAGCCCTCTGACCCGAGGGATTGGGACCGGGGAGCTGTTTTTT.

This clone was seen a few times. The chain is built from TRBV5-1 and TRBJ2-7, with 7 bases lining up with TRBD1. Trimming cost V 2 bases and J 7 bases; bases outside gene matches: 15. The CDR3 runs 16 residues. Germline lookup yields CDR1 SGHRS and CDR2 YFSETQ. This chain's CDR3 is CASSFSRQGRIGEQYF. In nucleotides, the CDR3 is TGCGCCAGCAGCTTTTCCCGACAGGGCCGGATTGGAGAGCAGTACTTC.

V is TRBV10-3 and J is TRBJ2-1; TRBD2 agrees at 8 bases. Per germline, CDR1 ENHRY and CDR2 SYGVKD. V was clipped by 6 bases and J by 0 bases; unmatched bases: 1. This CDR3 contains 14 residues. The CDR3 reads CAIRAGGSYNEQFF. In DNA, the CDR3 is TGTGCCATCAGGGCGGGGGGCTCCTACAATGAGCAGTTCTTC.